This T cell receptor beta chain was identified in a study of response to subunit inactivated influenza vaccine. General study findings and limits: The authors suggested that few new T cells are recruited per seasonal influenza vaccination.

The length of the CDR3 is 14 residues. The V gene's germline CDR1 is SGHTA and CDR2 FQGNSA. V was trimmed by 1 base and J by 5 bases, leaving 11 bases between them. TCRdb called the RT-PCR reads again in MiXCR, with one record for every CDR3 protein. This table has 450,000 to 550,000 distinct CDR3 sequences, approximately 24% appearing once. This clonotype has only a few counts. Its matching antigen is unknown. The sequences come from CD4+ T cells sorted from PBMCs, collected 5 days after vaccination. The clonotype comes from a man in his forties or fifties who received an inactivated influenza vaccine. J is TRBJ2-5 and V is TRBV7-2, with D perhaps TRBD1 (5 bases). The DNA for the CDR3 is TGTGCCAGCAGCTTAGAATGGACATCTGAGACCCAGTACTTC. Its protein is CASSLEWTSETQYF.